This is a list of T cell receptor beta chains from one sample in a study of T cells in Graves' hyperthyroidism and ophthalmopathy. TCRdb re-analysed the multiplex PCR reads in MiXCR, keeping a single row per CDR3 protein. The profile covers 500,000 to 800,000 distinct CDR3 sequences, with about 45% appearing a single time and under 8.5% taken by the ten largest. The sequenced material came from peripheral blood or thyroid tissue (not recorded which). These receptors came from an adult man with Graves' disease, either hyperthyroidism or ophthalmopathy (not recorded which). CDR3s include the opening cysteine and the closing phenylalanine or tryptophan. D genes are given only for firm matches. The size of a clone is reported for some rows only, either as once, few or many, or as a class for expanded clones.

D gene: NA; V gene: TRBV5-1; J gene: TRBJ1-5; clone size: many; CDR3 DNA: TGCGCCAGCAGCTTGGAGTCAGGGCAGCCCCAGCATTTT; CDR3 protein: CASSLESGQPQHF
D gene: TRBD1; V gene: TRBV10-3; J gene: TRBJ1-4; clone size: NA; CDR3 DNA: TGTGCCACGTCCGACAGGGGAGGTGAAAAACTGTTTTTT; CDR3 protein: CATSDRGGEKLFF
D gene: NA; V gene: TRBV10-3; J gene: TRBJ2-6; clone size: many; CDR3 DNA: TGTGCCACCTCTTCCCCTTCTGGGGCCAACGTCCTGACTTTC; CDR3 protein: CATSSPSGANVLTF
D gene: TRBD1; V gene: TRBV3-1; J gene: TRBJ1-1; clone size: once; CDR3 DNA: TGTGCCAGCAGCGAAGGGACAGGGGTTTACACTGAAGCTTTCTTT; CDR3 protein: CASSEGTGVYTEAFF
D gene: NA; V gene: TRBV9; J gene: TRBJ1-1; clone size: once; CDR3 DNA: TGTGCCAGCAGCGACGATACTGAAGCTTTCTTT; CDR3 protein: CASSDDTEAFF
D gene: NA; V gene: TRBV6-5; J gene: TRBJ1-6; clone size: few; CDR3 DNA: TGTGCCAGCATGTCGGCTTTGTATTCACCCCTCCACTTT; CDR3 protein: CASMSALYSPLHF
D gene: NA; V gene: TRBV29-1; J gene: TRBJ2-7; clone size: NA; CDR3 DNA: TGCAGCGTCTCGGACTACGAGCAGTACTTC; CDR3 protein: CSVSDYEQYF
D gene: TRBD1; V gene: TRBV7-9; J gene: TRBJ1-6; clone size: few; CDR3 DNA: TGTGCCAGCAGTTTATTACCGGGACAGCATAATTCACCCCTCCACTTT; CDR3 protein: CASSLLPGQHNSPLHF
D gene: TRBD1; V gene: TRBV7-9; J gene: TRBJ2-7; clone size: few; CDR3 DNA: TGCGCCAGCAGCCTAGGACAGGGACGAGAGCAGTACTTC; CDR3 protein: CASSLGQGREQYF
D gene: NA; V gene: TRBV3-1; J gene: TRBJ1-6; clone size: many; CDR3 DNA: TGTGCCAGCAGCCAACCGGGATCACCCCTCCACTTT; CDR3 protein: CASSQPGSPLHF
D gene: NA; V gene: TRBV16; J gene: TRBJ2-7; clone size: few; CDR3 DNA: TGTGCCAGCAGCCAAAGAAGGAGTAGCTCCTACGAGCAGTACTTC; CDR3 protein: CASSQRRSSSYEQYF
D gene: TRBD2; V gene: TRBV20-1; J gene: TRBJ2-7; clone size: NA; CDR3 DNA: TGCAGTGCCACCCCGAGCGGGATCAACGAGCAGTACTTC; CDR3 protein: CSATPSGINEQYF
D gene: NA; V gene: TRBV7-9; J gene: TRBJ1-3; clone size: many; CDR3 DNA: TGTGCCAGCACCATCGGCTTGGACACCATATATTTT; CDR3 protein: CASTIGLDTIYF
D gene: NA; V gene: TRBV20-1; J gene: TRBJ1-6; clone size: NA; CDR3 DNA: TGCAGTGCTAGCCGGGACTCTGTGAATTCACCCCTCCACTTT; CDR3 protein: CSASRDSVNSPLHF
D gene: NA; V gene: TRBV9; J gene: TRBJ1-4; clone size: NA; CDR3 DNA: TGTGCCAGCAGCGTAGGGGGGCGTACTAATGAAAAACTGCTTTTT; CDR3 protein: CASSVGGRTNEKLLF
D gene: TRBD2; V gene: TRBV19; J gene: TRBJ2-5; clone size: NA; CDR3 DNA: TGTGCCAGTAGTATTACTTCGCGGACTAGCGGGAGGGCCGGGGGAGAGACCCAGTACTTC; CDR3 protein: CASSITSRTSGRAGGETQYF
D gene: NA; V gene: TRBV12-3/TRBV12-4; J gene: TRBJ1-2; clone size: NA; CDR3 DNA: TGTGCCAGCAGTTCCTCGGTGAGATTGTATGGCTACACCTTC; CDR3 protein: CASSSSVRLYGYTF
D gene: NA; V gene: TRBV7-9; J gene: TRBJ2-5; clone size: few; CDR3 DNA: TGTGCCAGCAGCCCCCGGGGGTATGCCCAAGAGACCCAGTACTTC; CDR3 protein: CASSPRGYAQETQYF
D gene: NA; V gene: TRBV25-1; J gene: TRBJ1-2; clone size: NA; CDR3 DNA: TGTGCCAGCACCTATAACCCAGGGATGGACTATGGCTACACCTTC; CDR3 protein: CASTYNPGMDYGYTF
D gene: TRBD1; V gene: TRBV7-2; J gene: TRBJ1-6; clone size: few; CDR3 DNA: TGTGCCAGCAGCTGGACAGGGACAACACCCCTCCACTTT; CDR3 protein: CASSWTGTTPLHF
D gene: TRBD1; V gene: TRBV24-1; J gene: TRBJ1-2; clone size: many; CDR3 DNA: TGTGCCACAGAGACAGGGGGTGGCTATGGCTACACCTTC; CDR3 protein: CATETGGGYGYTF
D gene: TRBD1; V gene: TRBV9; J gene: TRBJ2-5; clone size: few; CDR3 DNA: TGTGCCAGCAGCGTAGACGGGGGGACAGGGGTAATCAAGACCCAGTACTTC; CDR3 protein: CASSVDGGTGVIKTQYF
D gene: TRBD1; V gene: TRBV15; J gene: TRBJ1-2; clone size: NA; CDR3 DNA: TGTGCCACCAGCAGTAGAGGGGACAGGGACGGCTATGGCTACACCTTC; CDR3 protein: CATSSRGDRDGYGYTF
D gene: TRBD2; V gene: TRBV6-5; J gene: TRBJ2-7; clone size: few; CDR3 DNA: TGTGCCAGCAGTTCCACGGGGGGGTCCCCCTACGAGCAGTACTTC; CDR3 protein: CASSSTGGSPYEQYF
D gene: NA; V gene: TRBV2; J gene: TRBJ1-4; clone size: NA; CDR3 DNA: TGTGCCAGCGGACGGGCCCAAGAAAAACTGTTTTTT; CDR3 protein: CASGRAQEKLFF
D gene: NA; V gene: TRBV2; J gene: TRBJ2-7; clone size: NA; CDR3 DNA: TGTGCCAGCAGTGACAGACAACCTTCTGGCGGCGAGCAGTACTTC; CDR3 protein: CASSDRQPSGGEQYF
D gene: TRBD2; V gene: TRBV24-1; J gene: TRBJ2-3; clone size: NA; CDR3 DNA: TGTGCCACCAGTGATGCGGGACTAGCGGGAAGCACAGATACGCAGTATTTT; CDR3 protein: CATSDAGLAGSTDTQYF
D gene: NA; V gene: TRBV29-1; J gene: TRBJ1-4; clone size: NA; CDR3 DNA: TGCAGCGTTGCAGGGTTCTCAACTAATGAAAAACTGTTTTTT; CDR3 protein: CSVAGFSTNEKLFF
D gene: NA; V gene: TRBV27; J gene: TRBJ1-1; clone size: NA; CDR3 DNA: TGTGCCAGCAGTTTCAGGGTGGGGGGGACTGAAGCTTTCTTT; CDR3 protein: CASSFRVGGTEAFF
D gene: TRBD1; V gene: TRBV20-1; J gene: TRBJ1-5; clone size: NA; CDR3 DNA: TGCAGTGCTAGAGCAGGGGGCCTGGATTATAGCAATCAGCCCCAGCATTTT; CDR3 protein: CSARAGGLDYSNQPQHF
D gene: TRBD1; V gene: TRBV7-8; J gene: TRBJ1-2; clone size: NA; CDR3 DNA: TGTGCCAGCAGCTTAGTGGGGACAGGGGGCTCTGGAAACACCTTC; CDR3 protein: CASSLVGTGGSGNTF
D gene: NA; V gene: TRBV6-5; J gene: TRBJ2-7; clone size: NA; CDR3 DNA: TGTGCCAGCAGTTACTCCAAGATATCGACAGAGTACGAGCAGTACTTC; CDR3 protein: CASSYSKISTEYEQYF
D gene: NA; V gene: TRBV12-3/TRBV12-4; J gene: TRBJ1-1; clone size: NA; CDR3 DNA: TGTGCCAGCAGTTTACAAGGGCCTACTGAAGCTTTCTTT; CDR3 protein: CASSLQGPTEAFF
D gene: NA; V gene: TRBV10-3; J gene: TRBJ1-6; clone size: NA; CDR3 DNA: TGTGCCATCAGTGGGACAGTGTCCAATTCACCCCTCCACTTT; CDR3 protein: CAISGTVSNSPLHF
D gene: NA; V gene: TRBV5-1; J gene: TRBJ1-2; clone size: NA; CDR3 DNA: TGCGCCAGCACCTCGTTCCCTGAGATGGATGGCTACACCTTC; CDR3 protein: CASTSFPEMDGYTF
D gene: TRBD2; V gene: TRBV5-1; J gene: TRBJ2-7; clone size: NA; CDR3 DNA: TGCGCCAGCAGTACCGGGACTAGCGGGTACGAGCAGTACTTC; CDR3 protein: CASSTGTSGYEQYF
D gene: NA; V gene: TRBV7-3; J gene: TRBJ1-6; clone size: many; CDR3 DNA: TGTGCCAGCAGCCAAGGCGGGGTCTCACCCCTCCACTTT; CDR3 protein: CASSQGGVSPLHF
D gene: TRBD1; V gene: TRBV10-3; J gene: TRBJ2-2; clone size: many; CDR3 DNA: TGTGCCATCACCCCCGGGACAGTATACACCGGGGAGCTGTTTTTT; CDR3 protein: CAITPGTVYTGELFF
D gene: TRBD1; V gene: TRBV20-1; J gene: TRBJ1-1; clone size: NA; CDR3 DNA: TGCAGTGCTAGAGAAAAGACCAGGGGGAGCACTGAAGCTTTCTTT; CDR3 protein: CSAREKTRGSTEAFF
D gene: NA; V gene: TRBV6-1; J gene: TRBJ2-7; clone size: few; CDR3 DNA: TGTGCCAGCGCCGACTACGAGCAGTACTTC; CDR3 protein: CASADYEQYF